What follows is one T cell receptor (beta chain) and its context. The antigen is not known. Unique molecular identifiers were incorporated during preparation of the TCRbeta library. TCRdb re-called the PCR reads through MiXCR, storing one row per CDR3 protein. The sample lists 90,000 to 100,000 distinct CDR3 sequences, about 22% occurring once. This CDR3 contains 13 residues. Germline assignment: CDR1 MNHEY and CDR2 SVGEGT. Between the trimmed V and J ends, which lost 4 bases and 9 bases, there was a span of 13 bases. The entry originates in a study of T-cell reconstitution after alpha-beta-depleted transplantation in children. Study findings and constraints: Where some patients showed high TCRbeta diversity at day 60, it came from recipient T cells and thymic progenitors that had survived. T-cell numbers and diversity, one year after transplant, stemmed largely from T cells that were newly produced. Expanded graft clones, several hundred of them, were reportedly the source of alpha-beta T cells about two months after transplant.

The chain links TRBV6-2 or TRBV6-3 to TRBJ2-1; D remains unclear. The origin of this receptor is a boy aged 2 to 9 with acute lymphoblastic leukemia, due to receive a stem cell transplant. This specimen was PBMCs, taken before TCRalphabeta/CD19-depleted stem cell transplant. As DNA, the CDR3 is TGTGCCAGCAGTTCATCTAGGGTGGGTGAGCAGTTCTTC. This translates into CASSSSRVGEQFF.